The rows below give T cell receptor beta chains drawn from one sample of a study of PD-1 blockade in classical Hodgkin lymphoma. Using immunoSEQ multiplex PCR, the repertoire was profiled, and TCRdb retains in-frame clones only, with some absent. The table has around 30,000 clones, about four fifths seen once. Sequencing used peripheral blood mononuclear cells (PBMCs), obtained before the fourth cycle of nivolumab. The receptors stem from a human donor with classical Hodgkin lymphoma. The CDR3 runs from the conserved cysteine through the conserved F or W. D genes are given only for firm matches. Not all rows give a size; the values are once, few, many and, for expanded clones, a class.

j_call: TRBJ2-7
d_call: TRBD2
clone_size: -
v_call: TRBV20-1
cdr3_nt: TGCAGTCCCACAACGGGGGGCGAGCAGTACTTC
cdr3_aa: CSPTTGGEQYF

j_call: TRBJ1-3
d_call: -
clone_size: -
v_call: TRBV10-3
cdr3_nt: TGTGCCATCGGATCGACAGGAAGCTCTGGAAACACCATATATTTT
cdr3_aa: CAIGSTGSSGNTIYF

j_call: TRBJ2-2
d_call: TRBD2
clone_size: -
v_call: TRBV18
cdr3_nt: TGTGCCAGCTCATTGCGCTCGGGAGGGATTAACACCGGGGAGCTGTTTTTT
cdr3_aa: CASSLRSGGINTGELFF

j_call: TRBJ2-5
d_call: -
clone_size: -
v_call: TRBV21-1
cdr3_nt: TGTGCCAGCAGCAAAGACGCCTTAGGCCCCCAAGAGACCCAGTACTTC
cdr3_aa: CASSKDALGPQETQYF

j_call: TRBJ2-2
d_call: -
clone_size: medium-sized
v_call: TRBV9
cdr3_nt: TGTGCCAGCAGCCCTAGGGGGGGCACCGGGGAGCTGTTTTTT
cdr3_aa: CASSPRGGTGELFF

j_call: TRBJ1-3
d_call: -
clone_size: -
v_call: TRBV27
cdr3_nt: TGTGCCAGCACCCAACTACCCGGGGGGAACACCATATATTTT
cdr3_aa: CASTQLPGGNTIYF

j_call: TRBJ1-2
d_call: TRBD1
clone_size: -
v_call: TRBV5-1
cdr3_nt: TGCGCCAGCAGCTCCGGGACAGGGGCCTATGGCTACACCTTC
cdr3_aa: CASSSGTGAYGYTF

j_call: TRBJ1-2
d_call: -
clone_size: -
v_call: TRBV5-6
cdr3_nt: TGTGCCAGCAGCAGATACGGACCTGGCTACACCTTC
cdr3_aa: CASSRYGPGYTF

j_call: TRBJ1-1
d_call: -
clone_size: -
v_call: TRBV5-4
cdr3_nt: TGTGCCAGCCTAAGAAGTCCCGACACTGAAGCTTTCTTT
cdr3_aa: CASLRSPDTEAFF

j_call: TRBJ2-7
d_call: -
clone_size: -
v_call: TRBV29-1
cdr3_nt: TGCAGCGTTGACCCTACAGGGTTGGGCGAGCAGTACTTC
cdr3_aa: CSVDPTGLGEQYF

j_call: TRBJ1-4
d_call: -
clone_size: few
v_call: TRBV7-9
cdr3_nt: TGTGCCAGCAGCTTGCGTCTCCCAACTAATGAAAAACTGTTTTTT
cdr3_aa: CASSLRLPTNEKLFF

j_call: TRBJ2-7
d_call: -
clone_size: -
v_call: TRBV15
cdr3_nt: TGTGCCACCAGCACCTACGAGCAGTACTTC
cdr3_aa: CATSTYEQYF

j_call: TRBJ2-2
d_call: -
clone_size: -
v_call: TRBV10-1
cdr3_nt: TGCGCCAGCAGGGCCGTTCGAGGCACCGGGGAGCTGTTTTTT
cdr3_aa: CASRAVRGTGELFF

j_call: TRBJ2-2
d_call: -
clone_size: -
v_call: TRBV5-1
cdr3_nt: TGCGCCAGCAGCTTTGGCAGGGGTGACACCGGGGAGCTGTTTTTT
cdr3_aa: CASSFGRGDTGELFF

j_call: TRBJ2-1
d_call: -
clone_size: -
v_call: TRBV27
cdr3_nt: TGTGCCAGCAGTTTATTCTCCTACAATGAGCAGTTCTTC
cdr3_aa: CASSLFSYNEQFF

j_call: TRBJ2-7
d_call: TRBD2
clone_size: -
v_call: TRBV5-1
cdr3_nt: TGCGCCAGCACTAGAACCGGGACTAGCGCCTCCTACGAGCAGTACTTC
cdr3_aa: CASTRTGTSASYEQYF

j_call: TRBJ1-1
d_call: -
clone_size: once
v_call: TRBV30
cdr3_nt: TGTGCCTGGCGAAGACAGAACACTGAAGCTTTCTTT
cdr3_aa: CAWRRQNTEAFF

j_call: TRBJ1-2
d_call: TRBD1
clone_size: -
v_call: TRBV19
cdr3_nt: TGTGCCAGTAGGAACCCGGACAGGGTTAACGGCTACACCTTC
cdr3_aa: CASRNPDRVNGYTF

j_call: TRBJ2-5
d_call: -
clone_size: -
v_call: TRBV5-1
cdr3_nt: TGCGCCAGCAGATACCCCCGGGACTCGGAAGAGACCCAGTACTTC
cdr3_aa: CASRYPRDSEETQYF

j_call: TRBJ2-5
d_call: -
clone_size: few
v_call: TRBV6-1
cdr3_nt: TGTGCCAGCAGCGCAGGACATGCGACGACCCAGTACTTC
cdr3_aa: CASSAGHATTQYF

j_call: TRBJ1-2
d_call: -
clone_size: -
v_call: TRBV6-4
cdr3_nt: TGTGCCAGCAGTGACGGTGAGAACTATGGCTACACCTTC
cdr3_aa: CASSDGENYGYTF

j_call: TRBJ1-5
d_call: TRBD1
clone_size: -
v_call: TRBV30
cdr3_nt: TGTGCCTGGAGCGCGACAGGGTCAGCCCAGCATTTT
cdr3_aa: CAWSATGSAQHF

j_call: TRBJ2-7
d_call: TRBD1
clone_size: -
v_call: TRBV6-6
cdr3_nt: TGTGCCAGCAGTTACTCTTTCGGGACAGACTCCTACGAGCAGTACTTC
cdr3_aa: CASSYSFGTDSYEQYF

j_call: TRBJ2-5
d_call: -
clone_size: once
v_call: TRBV6-1
cdr3_nt: TGTGCCAGCAGAAAGGGTGGTAACAAGGAGACCCAGTACTTC
cdr3_aa: CASRKGGNKETQYF

j_call: TRBJ2-1
d_call: TRBD2
clone_size: -
v_call: TRBV19
cdr3_nt: TGTGCCAGTACCCAAAACCCCCTGGGACTAGCGGCATACAATGAGCAGTTCTTC
cdr3_aa: CASTQNPLGLAAYNEQFF

j_call: TRBJ2-2
d_call: -
clone_size: few
v_call: TRBV28
cdr3_nt: TGTGCCAGCAACTTACAGGCAACCGGGGAGCTGTTTTTT
cdr3_aa: CASNLQATGELFF